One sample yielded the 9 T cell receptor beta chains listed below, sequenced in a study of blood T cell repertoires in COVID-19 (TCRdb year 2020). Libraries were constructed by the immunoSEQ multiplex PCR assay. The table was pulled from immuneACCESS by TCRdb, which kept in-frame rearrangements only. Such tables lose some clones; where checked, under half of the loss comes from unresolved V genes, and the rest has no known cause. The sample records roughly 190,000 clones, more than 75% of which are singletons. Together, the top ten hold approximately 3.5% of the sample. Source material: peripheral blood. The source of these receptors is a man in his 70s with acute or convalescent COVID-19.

CDR3 nucleotide sequence: TGCGCCAGCAGCAACCCGGGGGGGGAGACCCAGTACTTC. It codes for CASSNPGGETQYF. The chain uses TRBV5-1 and TRBJ2-5; 8 positions match TRBD2. The V gene's germline CDR1 is SGHRS and CDR2 YFSETQ. CDR3 length equals 13 residues. V shed 4 bases, J shed 5 bases, and the junction held 4 bases outside the gene matches.

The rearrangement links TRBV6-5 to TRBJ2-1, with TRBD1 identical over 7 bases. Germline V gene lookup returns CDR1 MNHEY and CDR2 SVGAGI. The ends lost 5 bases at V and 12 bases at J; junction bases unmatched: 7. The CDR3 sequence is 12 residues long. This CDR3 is CASSQPYRGQFF. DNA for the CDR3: TGTGCCAGCAGTCAGCCCTACAGGGGGCAGTTCTTC.

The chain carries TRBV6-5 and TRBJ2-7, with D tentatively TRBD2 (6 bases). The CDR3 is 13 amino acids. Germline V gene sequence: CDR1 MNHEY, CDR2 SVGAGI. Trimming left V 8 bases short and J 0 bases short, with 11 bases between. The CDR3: CASQGLLSYEQYF. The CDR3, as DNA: TGTGCCAGCCAGGGACTCCTCTCCTACGAGCAGTACTTC.

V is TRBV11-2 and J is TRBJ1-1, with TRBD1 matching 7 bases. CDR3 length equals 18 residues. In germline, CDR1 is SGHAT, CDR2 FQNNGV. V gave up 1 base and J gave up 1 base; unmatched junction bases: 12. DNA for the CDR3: TGTGCCAGCAGCTTAGTCGGGACAGCGATACCCCCGAACACTGAAGCTTTCTTT. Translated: CASSLVGTAIPPNTEAFF.

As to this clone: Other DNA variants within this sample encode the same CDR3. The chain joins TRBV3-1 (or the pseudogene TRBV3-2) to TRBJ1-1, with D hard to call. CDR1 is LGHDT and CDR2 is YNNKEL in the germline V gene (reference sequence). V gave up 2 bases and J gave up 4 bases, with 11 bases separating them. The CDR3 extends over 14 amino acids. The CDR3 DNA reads TGTGCCAGCAGCCAACCAGGCGGAGGCACTGAAGCTTTCTTT. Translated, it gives CASSQPGGGTEAFF.

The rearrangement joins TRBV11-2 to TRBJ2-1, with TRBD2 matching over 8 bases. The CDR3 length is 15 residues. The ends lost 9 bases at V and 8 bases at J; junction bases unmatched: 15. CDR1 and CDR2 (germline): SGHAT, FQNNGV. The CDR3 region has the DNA TGTGCCAGTCTGAAAGGCGGTAGCGGGGCCCATGAGCAGTTCTTC. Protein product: CASLKGGSGAHEQFF. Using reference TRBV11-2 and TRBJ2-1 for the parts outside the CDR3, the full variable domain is EAGVAQSPRYKIIEKRQSVAFWCNPISGHATLYWYQQILGQGPKLLIQFQNNGVVDDSQLPKDRFSAERLKGVDSTLKIQPAKLEDSAVYLCASLKGGSGAHEQFFGPGTRLTVL.

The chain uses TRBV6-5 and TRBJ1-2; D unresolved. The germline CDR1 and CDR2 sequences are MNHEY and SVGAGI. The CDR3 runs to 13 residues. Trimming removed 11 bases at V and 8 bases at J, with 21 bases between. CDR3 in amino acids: CAVQARVVEGYTF. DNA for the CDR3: TGTGCCGTGCAGGCCCGAGTCGTCGAAGGCTACACCTTC.

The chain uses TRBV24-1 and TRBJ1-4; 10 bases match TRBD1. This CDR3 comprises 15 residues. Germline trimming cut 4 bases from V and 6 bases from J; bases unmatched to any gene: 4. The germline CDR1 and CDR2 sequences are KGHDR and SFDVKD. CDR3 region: CATSDPGTGDEKLFF. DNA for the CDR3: TGTGCCACCAGTGACCCCGGGACAGGGGATGAAAAACTGTTTTTT.

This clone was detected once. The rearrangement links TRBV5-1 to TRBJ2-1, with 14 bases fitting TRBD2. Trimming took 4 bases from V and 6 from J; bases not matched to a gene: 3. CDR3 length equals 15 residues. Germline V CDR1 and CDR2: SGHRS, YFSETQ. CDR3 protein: CASSKGLAGVNEQFF. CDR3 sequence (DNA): TGCGCCAGCAGCAAGGGACTAGCGGGAGTCAATGAGCAGTTCTTC. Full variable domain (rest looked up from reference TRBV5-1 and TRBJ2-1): KAGVTQTPRYLIKTRGQQVTLSCSPISGHRSVSWYQQTPGQGLQFLFEYFSETQRNKGNFPGRFSGRQFSNSRSEMNVSTLELGDSALYLCASSKGLAGVNEQFFGPGTRLTVL.